The 15 T cell receptor beta chains listed next were all sequenced from one sample in a study of CD4 T cells in relation to SARS-CoV-2 and coronaviruses. Before the COVID-19 pandemic, during about 2011-2019, CD4+ T cells were taken from unexposed donors. TCRdb's table, derived via immunoSEQ multiplex PCR, lists solely in-frame clones and lacks some. The sample carries tens of thousands of clones, around 93% recorded once. Sequenced input: naive CD4+ T cells from PBMCs. Subset of the sample: naive CD4+ T cells isolated by negative enrichment. The source is a human donor in good health.

The chain recombines TRBV7-3 with TRBJ2-3, with 14 bases identical to TRBD2. Germline assignment: CDR1 SGHTA and CDR2 FQGTGA. After removal of 4 bases from V and 1 base from J, the junction contained 13 bases not matched to a gene. The CDR3 totals 20 residues. In nucleotides, the CDR3 is TGTGCCAGCAGCTCCCTAAGACTAGCGGGAGGGCCACGGGGCACAGATACGCAGTATTTT. Protein sequence: CASSSLRLAGGPRGTDTQYF.

The chain carries TRBV7-8 and TRBJ1-4; 9 bases agree with TRBD1. Per the germline V gene, CDR1 is SGHVS and CDR2 is FQNEAQ. This CDR3 region has 16 residues. V shed 1 base and J 2 bases; nucleotides not matched to a gene: 2. CDR3 sequence reads: CASSLVGTGTNEKLFF. The CDR3 DNA follows: TGTGCCAGCAGCTTAGTAGGGACAGGGACTAATGAAAAACTGTTTTTT.

The V call is TRBV24-1, the J call TRBJ1-1; the D gene is possibly TRBD1 (6 bases). V lost 2 bases and J lost 10, with 19 bases in between. Germline CDR1 is KGHDR and CDR2 is SFDVKD. The CDR3 sequence is 15 residues long. The CDR3 DNA sequence: TGTGCCACCAGTGATTCCAGGGGCCTCGATTTTAGAGCTTTCTTT. It codes for CATSDSRGLDFRAFF.

The chain employs TRBV6-5 and TRBJ1-1; D not certain. The germline gives CDR1 MNHEY, CDR2 SVGAGI. Trimming pared 0 bases from V and 0 bases from J, leaving 11 bases between. The CDR3 has 16 residues. The CDR3 DNA reads TGTGCCAGCAGTTACTCGAAACGGACCATGAACACTGAAGCTTTCTTT. Its protein product is CASSYSKRTMNTEAFF.

The gene calls are TRBV18 and TRBJ2-7; D unclear. The CDR3 consists of 14 residues. CDR1 and CDR2 (germline): KGHSH, LQKENI. Trimming cost V 4 bases and J 5 bases, with 15 bases left between them. The CDR3, as DNA: TGTGCCAGCTCACAGGGCGGAAAGGCCCACGAGCAGTACTTC. Translated, it gives CASSQGGKAHEQYF.

The chain combines TRBV7-9 with TRBJ2-3; 8 bases fit TRBD2. Germline lookup yields CDR1 SEHNR and CDR2 FQNEAQ (reference sequence). The CDR3 runs to 15 residues. J lost 5 bases, V lost 4 bases, and 8 bases had no gene match. The CDR3 DNA reads as TGTGCCAGCAGCTCGCTGACTAGCGCGGGAGATACGCAGTATTTT. Protein product: CASSSLTSAGDTQYF.

V is TRBV7-9 and J is TRBJ2-3; 7 bases are a match to TRBD2. The CDR3 is 14 amino acids. Germline loops: CDR1 SEHNR, CDR2 FQNEAQ (reference sequence). With 2 bases clipped from V and 2 bases from J, the junction kept 1 base outside the gene matches. DNA of the CDR3: TGTGCCAGCAGCTTAAAGCGGGACACAGATACGCAGTATTTT. Translated, it gives CASSLKRDTDTQYF.

V is TRBV7-9 and J is TRBJ2-7; 11 nucleotides line up with TRBD2. V was clipped by 4 bases and J by 0 bases; unmatched bases: 5. Germline V gene lookup returns CDR1 SEHNR and CDR2 FQNEAQ (reference sequence). The CDR3 consists of 16 residues. The CDR3 DNA is TGTGCCAGCAGCTCGTCGGGACTAGCGGTCTCCTACGAGCAGTACTTC. Encoded protein: CASSSSGLAVSYEQYF.

The J gene is TRBJ2-7, the V gene TRBV5-5, with TRBD2 identical over 8 bases. The CDR3 totals 14 residues. CDR1 and CDR2 from the germline V gene are SGHKS and YYEKEE (reference sequence). V gave up 2 bases and J gave up 6 bases; unmatched junction bases: 7. This CDR3 reads CASSLLAVPAEQYF. CDR3 in DNA: TGTGCCAGCAGCTTACTAGCGGTCCCAGCCGAGCAGTACTTC.

The chain carries TRBV25-1 and TRBJ2-6; possibly TRBD2 for D (5 bases). The CDR3 is 16 residues long. Germline CDR1 is MGHDK and CDR2 is SYGVNS. Deletions cut 2 bases from V and 2 bases from J, with 10 bases between. CDR3 coding DNA: TGTGCCAGCAGTGAAACGCGGGTGACTGGGGCCAACGTCCTGACTTTC. Translating gives CASSETRVTGANVLTF.

V gene TRBV29-1 combines with J gene TRBJ1-5; D may be TRBD1 (6 bases). V was clipped by 3 bases and J by 6 bases, with 18 bases between them. Germline V gene sequence: CDR1 SQVTM, CDR2 ANQGSEA. The CDR3 spans 15 residues. The CDR3 spells CSVDGTKKYGQPQHF. The CDR3 nucleotides read TGCAGCGTTGATGGGACAAAAAAATATGGTCAGCCCCAGCATTTT.

The rearrangement links TRBV11-2 to TRBJ1-6; D gene uncertain. Germline V lookup: CDR1 SGHAT, CDR2 FQNNGV. V lost 5 bases to trimming and J lost 2 bases, with 10 bases between them. The CDR3 is 15 residues long. The CDR3 loop reads CASSPTRPYNSPLHF. The CDR3 DNA reads as TGTGCCAGCAGCCCTACCCGGCCCTATAATTCACCCCTCCACTTT.

The J gene is TRBJ1-4, the V gene TRBV7-9; maybe TRBD1 (5 bases). This CDR3 spans 17 amino acids. V dropped 2 bases and J dropped 8 bases, with 21 bases sitting between them. Germline V gene sequence: CDR1 SEHNR, CDR2 FQNEAQ (reference sequence). CDR3 coding DNA: TGTGCCAGCAGCTTACGGGGAGGGGAACAGTCGCTCGAAAAACTGTTTTTT. Residues: CASSLRGGEQSLEKLFF.

The CDR3, as DNA: TGTGCCACCAACGGGGGAAACCAAGAGACCCAGTACTTC. Amino acids: CATNGGNQETQYF. The V and J genes are TRBV10-3 and TRBJ2-5; perhaps TRBD2 as D (6 bases). V lost 10 bases and J 0 bases, leaving 12 bases between the germline ends. The CDR3 extends over 13 amino acids. Germline CDR1 is ENHRY and CDR2 is SYGVKD.

The chain joins TRBV6-2 or TRBV6-3 to TRBJ2-5; TRBD2 aligns across 10 bases. This CDR3 comprises 16 residues. The ends lost 5 bases at V and 5 bases at J; junction bases unmatched: 11. CDR1 MNHEY and CDR2 SVGEGT come from the germline V gene. The CDR3 nucleotides read TGTGCCAGCAGTAGCGGGAGGGCCAGAGGTTCGGAGACCCAGTACTTC. Translation: CASSSGRARGSETQYF.